This T cell receptor (beta chain) was obtained from a study of blood T cell repertoires in COVID-19. Study processing details: The assay estimated nucleated cells by amplifying reference gene primers. TCRdb's table, derived via immunoSEQ multiplex PCR, lists solely in-frame clones and lacks some. V, J and clone size derive from that table, while D and trimming were established from the DNA sequence. The profile covers about 300,000 clones, with about 82% appearing a single time and under 2% taken by the ten largest. CDR1 and CDR2 (germline): SGHTA, FQGNSA. The CDR3 spans 16 residues. V lost 2 bases and J lost 7; bases outside the gene matches: 11. This clone was seen a handful of times.

The receptor was derived from a woman in her forties or fifties with acute or convalescent COVID-19. The sequenced sample consisted of peripheral blood. The rearrangement joins TRBV7-2 to TRBJ2-1, with TRBD2 matching over 7 bases. The CDR3 is CASSLSGGGTANEQFF. CDR3 nucleotide sequence: TGTGCCAGCAGCTTATCGGGAGGTGGGACCGCGAATGAGCAGTTCTTC. The variable domain in full, completed from reference TRBV7-2 and TRBJ2-1, reads GAGVSQSPSNKVTEKGKDVELRCDPISGHTALYWYRQSLGQGLEFLIYFQGNSAPDKSGLPSDRFSAERTGGSVSTLTIQRTQQEDSAVYLCASSLSGGGTANEQFFGPGTRLTVL.